A single sample is the source of the 13 T cell receptor beta chains below, sequenced in a study of Graves' ophthalmopathy and Graves' hyperthyroidism. Investigators amplified TCR beta CDR3 regions from RNA transcripts. A first-round RT-PCR used HTBI primers, followed by a second-round multiplex PCR. TCRdb reprocessed the multiplex PCR reads with MiXCR, giving one entry per CDR3 protein. The profile shows about 220,000 distinct CDR3 sequences, around a fifth of them singletons. Sequencing was done on a sample of peripheral blood. All receptors derive from a woman in her 50s with Graves' ophthalmopathy.

This chain links TRBV19 with TRBJ1-2, with unresolved D. Trimming stripped 4 bases from V and 8 bases from J, with 11 bases between. CDR3 length: 12 amino acids. The germline CDR1 and CDR2 sequences are LNHDA and SQIVND (reference sequence). The CDR3 spells CASSNPFGGYTF. The CDR3, as DNA: TGTGCCAGTAGTAACCCTTTTGGCGGCTACACCTTC.

This clonotype was detected ten times or more. V and J are TRBV15 and TRBJ2-7; D gene unclear. CDR3 size: 14 residues. Germline V lookup: CDR1 LNHNV, CDR2 YYDKDF (reference sequence). V was cut by 0 bases and J by 2 bases, with 8 bases left in between. CDR3 amino acids: CATSRDDHTYEQYF. The CDR3 bases are TGTGCCACCAGCAGAGATGACCATACCTACGAGCAGTACTTC.

This clonotype has at least ten counts. This chain connects TRBV11-1 to TRBJ1-1; a possible D gene is TRBD1 (5 bases). V lost 3 bases to trimming and J lost 5 bases, with 10 bases between them. There are 13 residues in the CDR3. Germline loops: CDR1 SGHAT, CDR2 FQDESV (reference sequence). CDR3 in DNA: TGTGCCAGCAGCTTGCGGTGGGGGACTGAAGCTTTCTTT. Residues: CASSLRWGTEAFF.

This clonotype was recorded at least ten times. This chain joins TRBV5-1 and TRBJ2-7; 8 bases map to TRBD2. This CDR3 is built from 14 residues. Germline CDR1 and CDR2: SGHRS and YFSETQ. Germline trimming cut 5 bases from V and 2 bases from J; bases unmatched to any gene: 6. CDR3 bases: TGCGCCAGCAGTCGGGAGGGTAGGGCCTACGAGCAGTACTTC. It encodes CASSREGRAYEQYF.

This clonotype has a count of ten or more. The gene calls are TRBV12-3 or TRBV12-4 and TRBJ1-5; D may be TRBD1 (6 bases). CDR3 length: 14 amino acids. V lost 5 bases and J lost 1, with 9 bases in between. Here the CDR3 DNA reads TGTGCCAGCAGTCTAACAGGGAGCAATCAGCCCCAGCATTTT. This translates into CASSLTGSNQPQHF.

This clonotype was detected many times. The gene calls are TRBV9 and TRBJ1-1, with D unclear. Germline V gene sequence: CDR1 SGDLS, CDR2 YYNGEE. CDR3 length: 16 amino acids. Trimming pared 0 bases from V and 1 base from J, leaving 13 bases between. The CDR3 is CASSVGYGGGNTEAFF. CDR3 in DNA: TGTGCCAGCAGCGTAGGGTACGGTGGAGGGAACACTGAAGCTTTCTTT. The variable domain in full, completed from reference TRBV9 and TRBJ1-1, reads DSGVTQTPKHLITATGQRVTLRCSPRSGDLSVYWYQQSLDQGLQFLIQYYNGEERAKGNILERFSAQQFPDLHSELNLSSLELGDSALYFCASSVGYGGGNTEAFFGQGTRLTVV.

This clonotype was found many times. The chain carries TRBV6-1 and TRBJ1-1; maybe TRBD1 (6 bases). V was pared by 6 bases and J by 3 bases, with 11 bases between. The CDR3 has 13 residues. Germline V lookup: CDR1 MNHNS, CDR2 SASEGT. Written as DNA, the CDR3 is TGTGCCAGCAGCGACAGGTATGACACTGAAGCTTTCTTT. It codes for CASSDRYDTEAFF.

This clonotype was counted a few times. The CDR3 bases are TGTGCCAGCAGCCAAGTAGTCGGAGGCCTGGGACATGGGAGGGGTACTAGTGAAGCTTTCTTT. Its protein is CASSQVVGGLGHGRGTSEAFF. The chain links TRBV14 to TRBJ1-1, with a tentative D call TRBD1 (6 bases). The germline V gene has CDR1 SGHDN and CDR2 FVKESK. Trimming cost V 1 base and J 7 bases, with 34 bases left between them. CDR3 size: 21 residues.

The chain has TRBV7-9 and TRBJ1-3; D not resolved. This CDR3 is 13 amino acids long. Deletions cut 7 bases from V and 7 bases from J, with 14 bases between. The germline CDR1 and CDR2 sequences are SEHNR and FQNEAQ (reference sequence). CDR3: CASNVAAGNTIYF. CDR3 coding DNA: TGTGCCAGCAACGTCGCGGCCGGTAACACCATATATTTT.

With regard to this clonotype: A much bigger clone sits one base away, suggesting this may be a read error. This chain links TRBV28 with TRBJ2-5, with TRBD1 as a possible D gene (6 bases). Germline V lookup: CDR1 MDHEN, CDR2 SYDVKM. This CDR3 spans 15 amino acids. Trimming left V 3 bases short and J 5 bases short, with 16 bases between. As DNA, the CDR3 is TGTGCCAGCAGTTTCCCACCAGGGGCGAAGGAGACCCAGTACTTC. Encoded protein: CASSFPPGAKETQYF.

Points on this clonotype: The junction departs from the called germline gene at one end, perhaps through a read error. The chain employs TRBV20-1 and TRBJ1-1; no firm D call. Germline-derived CDR1 and CDR2 are DFQATT and SNEGSKA (reference sequence). The CDR3 consists of 15 residues. This CDR3 is CIAIAPQYMNTEAFF. DNA of the CDR3: TGCATTGCTATAGCCCCACAGTATATGAACACTGAAGCTTTCTTT.

This clonotype has at least ten counts. V gene TRBV15 combines with J gene TRBJ1-1, with TRBD1 identical over 7 bases. CDR1 LNHNV and CDR2 YYDKDF come from the germline V gene (reference sequence). The CDR3 spans 15 residues. V shed 2 bases and J 5 bases; nucleotides not matched to a gene: 8. The CDR3 reads CATSRKRQGGTEAFF. The CDR3 DNA is TGTGCCACCAGCAGAAAGCGACAGGGAGGTACTGAAGCTTTCTTT.

The rearrangement uses TRBV11-2 and TRBJ1-6; the D is unclear. Per the germline V gene, CDR1 is SGHAT and CDR2 is FQNNGV. CDR3 length: 18 residues. The ends were cut back, 5 bases at V and 5 bases at J, with 22 bases in the middle. CDR3 DNA sequence: TGTGCCAGCAGCACTTACGTCGGCATCTCCGAAAATAATTCACCCCTCCACTTT. Amino acids: CASSTYVGISENNSPLHF.